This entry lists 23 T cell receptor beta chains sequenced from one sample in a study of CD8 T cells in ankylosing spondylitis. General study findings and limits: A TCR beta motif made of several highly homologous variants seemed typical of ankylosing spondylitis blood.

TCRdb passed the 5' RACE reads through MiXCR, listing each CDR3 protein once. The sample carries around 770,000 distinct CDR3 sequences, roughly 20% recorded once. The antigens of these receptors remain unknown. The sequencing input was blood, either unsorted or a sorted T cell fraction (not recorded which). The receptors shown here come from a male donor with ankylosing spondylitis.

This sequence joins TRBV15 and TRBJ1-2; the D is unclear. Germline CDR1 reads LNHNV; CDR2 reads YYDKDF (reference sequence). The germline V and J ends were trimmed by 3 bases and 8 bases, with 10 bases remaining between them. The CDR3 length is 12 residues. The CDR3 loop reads CATSSDPRGYTF. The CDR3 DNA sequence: TGTGCCACCAGCAGTGACCCGCGGGGCTACACCTTC.

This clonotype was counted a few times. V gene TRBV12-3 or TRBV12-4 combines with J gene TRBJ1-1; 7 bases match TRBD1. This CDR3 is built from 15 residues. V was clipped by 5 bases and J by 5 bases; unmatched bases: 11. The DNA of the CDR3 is TGTGCCAGCAGTCTACCCGACAGGGATTGGACTGAAGCTTTCTTT. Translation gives CASSLPDRDWTEAFF.

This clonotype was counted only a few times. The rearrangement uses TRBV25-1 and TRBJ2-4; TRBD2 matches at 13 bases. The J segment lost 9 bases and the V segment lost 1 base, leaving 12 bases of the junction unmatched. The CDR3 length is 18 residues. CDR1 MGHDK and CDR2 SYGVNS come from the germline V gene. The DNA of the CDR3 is TGTGCCAGCAGTGAATTATCGACTAGCGGGAGGTGGGTGGGCATTCAGTACTTC. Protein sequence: CASSELSTSGRWVGIQYF.

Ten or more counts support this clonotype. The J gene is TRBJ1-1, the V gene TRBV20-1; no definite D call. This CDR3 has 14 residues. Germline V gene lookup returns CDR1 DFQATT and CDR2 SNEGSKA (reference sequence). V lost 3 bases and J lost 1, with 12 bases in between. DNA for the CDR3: TGCAGTGCTAGGGTCCTGGGCCGGAACACTGAAGCTTTCTTT. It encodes CSARVLGRNTEAFF.

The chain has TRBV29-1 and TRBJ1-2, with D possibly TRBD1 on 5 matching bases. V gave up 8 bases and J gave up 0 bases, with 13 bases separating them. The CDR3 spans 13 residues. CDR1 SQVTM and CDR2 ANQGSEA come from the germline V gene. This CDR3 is CSFRGGPNYGYTF. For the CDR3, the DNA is TGCAGCTTCCGGGGCGGACCTAACTATGGCTACACCTTC.

The CDR3 DNA sequence: TGCAGTGCTGAACCGACAGGAAGGGGGGTTTACAATGAGCAGTTCTTC. This gives the protein CSAEPTGRGVYNEQFF. The chain carries TRBV20-1 and TRBJ2-1; D might be TRBD1 or TRBD2, each matching 6 bases. The CDR3 sequence is 16 residues long. The germline CDR1 and CDR2 sequences are DFQATT and SNEGSKA (reference sequence). V lost 5 bases and J 4 bases, leaving 21 bases between the germline ends.

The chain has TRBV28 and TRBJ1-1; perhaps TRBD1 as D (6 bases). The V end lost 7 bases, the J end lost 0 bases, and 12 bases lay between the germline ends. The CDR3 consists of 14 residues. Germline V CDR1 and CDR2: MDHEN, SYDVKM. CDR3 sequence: CASNRDTMNTEAFF. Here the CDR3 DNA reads TGTGCCAGCAATCGGGACACAATGAACACTGAAGCTTTCTTT.

CDR3 sequence (DNA): TGCGCCAGCAGCTTGGGGGAGGGAACCAATCAGCCCCAGCATTTT. Its protein is CASSLGEGTNQPQHF. V usage is TRBV5-1 and J usage is TRBJ1-5; no reliable D call. V was clipped by 0 bases and J by 3 bases, with 10 bases between them. The germline gives CDR1 SGHRS, CDR2 YFSETQ. This CDR3 region has 15 residues.

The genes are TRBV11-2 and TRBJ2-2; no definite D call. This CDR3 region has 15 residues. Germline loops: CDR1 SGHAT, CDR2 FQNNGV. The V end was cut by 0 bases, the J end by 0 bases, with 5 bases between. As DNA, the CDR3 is TGTGCCAGCAGCTTAGATCTTGCGAACACCGGGGAGCTGTTTTTT. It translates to CASSLDLANTGELFF. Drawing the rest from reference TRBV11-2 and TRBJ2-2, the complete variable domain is EAGVAQSPRYKIIEKRQSVAFWCNPISGHATLYWYQQILGQGPKLLIQFQNNGVVDDSQLPKDRFSAERLKGVDSTLKIQPAKLEDSAVYLCASSLDLANTGELFFGEGSRLTVL.

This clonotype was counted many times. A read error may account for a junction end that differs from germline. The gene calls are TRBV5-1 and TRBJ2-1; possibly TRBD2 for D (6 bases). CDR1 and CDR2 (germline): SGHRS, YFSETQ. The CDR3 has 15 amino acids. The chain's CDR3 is CASSLTGVSYNEQFF. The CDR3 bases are TGTGCCAGCAGTTTAACGGGAGTTTCCTACAATGAGCAGTTCTTC. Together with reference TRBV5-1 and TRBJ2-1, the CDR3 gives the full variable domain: KAGVTQTPRYLIKTRGQQVTLSCSPISGHRSVSWYQQTPGQGLQFLFEYFSETQRNKGNFPGRFSGRQFSNSRSEMNVSTLELGDSALYLCASSLTGVSYNEQFFGPGTRLTVL.

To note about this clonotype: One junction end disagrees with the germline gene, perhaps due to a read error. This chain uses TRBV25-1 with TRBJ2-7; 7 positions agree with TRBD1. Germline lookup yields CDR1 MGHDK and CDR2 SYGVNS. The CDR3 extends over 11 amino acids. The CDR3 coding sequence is TGTGCCAGCAGTGAAGGGGGACAGAGGGTATTC. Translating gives CASSEGGQRVF.

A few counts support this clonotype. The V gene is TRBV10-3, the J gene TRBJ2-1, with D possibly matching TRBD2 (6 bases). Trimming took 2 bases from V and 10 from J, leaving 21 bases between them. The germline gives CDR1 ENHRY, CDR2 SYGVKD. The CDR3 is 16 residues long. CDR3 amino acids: CAISEGGTAHSREQFF. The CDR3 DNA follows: TGTGCCATCAGTGAGGGGGGGACGGCCCATTCAAGGGAGCAGTTCTTC.

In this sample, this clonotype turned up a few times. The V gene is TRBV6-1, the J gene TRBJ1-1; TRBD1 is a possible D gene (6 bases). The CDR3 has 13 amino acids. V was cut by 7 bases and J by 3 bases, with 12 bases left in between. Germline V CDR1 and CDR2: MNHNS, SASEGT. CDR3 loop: CASKEQGYTEAFF. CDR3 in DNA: TGTGCCAGCAAGGAACAGGGATACACTGAAGCTTTCTTT.

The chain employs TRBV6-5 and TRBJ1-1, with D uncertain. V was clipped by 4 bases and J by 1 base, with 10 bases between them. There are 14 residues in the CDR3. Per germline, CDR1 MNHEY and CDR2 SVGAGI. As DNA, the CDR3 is TGTGCCAGCAGTTCCGATAGTGGGAACACTGAAGCTTTCTTT. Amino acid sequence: CASSSDSGNTEAFF.

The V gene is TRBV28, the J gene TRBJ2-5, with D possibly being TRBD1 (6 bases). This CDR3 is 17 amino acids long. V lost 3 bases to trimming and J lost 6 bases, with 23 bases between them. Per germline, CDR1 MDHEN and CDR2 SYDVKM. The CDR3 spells CASSFSMKGVEGKTQYF. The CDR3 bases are TGTGCCAGCAGTTTTTCTATGAAGGGGGTCGAGGGGAAGACCCAGTACTTC. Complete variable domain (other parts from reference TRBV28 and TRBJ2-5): DVKVTQSSRYLVKRTGEKVFLECVQDMDHENMFWYRQDPGLGLRLIYFSYDVKMKEKGDIPEGYSVSREKKERFSLILESASTNQTSMYLCASSFSMKGVEGKTQYFGPGTRLLVL.

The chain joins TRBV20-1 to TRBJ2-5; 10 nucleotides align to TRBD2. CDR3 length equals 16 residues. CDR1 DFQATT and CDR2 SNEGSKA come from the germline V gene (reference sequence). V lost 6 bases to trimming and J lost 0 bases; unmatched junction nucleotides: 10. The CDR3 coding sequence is TGCAGTGCCCCGCCGGCTAGCGGGAGATACCAAGAGACCCAGTACTTC. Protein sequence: CSAPPASGRYQETQYF.

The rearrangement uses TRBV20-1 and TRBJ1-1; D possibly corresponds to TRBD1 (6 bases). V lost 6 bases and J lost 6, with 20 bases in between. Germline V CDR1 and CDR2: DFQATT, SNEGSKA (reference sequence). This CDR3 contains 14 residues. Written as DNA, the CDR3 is TGCAGTGCAAAGACAGCGAGGGGGGACGCTGAAGCTTTCTTT. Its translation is CSAKTARGDAEAFF.

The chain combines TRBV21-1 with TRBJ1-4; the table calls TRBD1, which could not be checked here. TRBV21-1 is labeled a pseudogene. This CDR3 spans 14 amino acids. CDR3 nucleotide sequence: TGTGCCAGCAGCAAACAGGGGGCAGGTGAAAAACTGTTTTTT. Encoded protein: CASSKQGAGEKLFF.

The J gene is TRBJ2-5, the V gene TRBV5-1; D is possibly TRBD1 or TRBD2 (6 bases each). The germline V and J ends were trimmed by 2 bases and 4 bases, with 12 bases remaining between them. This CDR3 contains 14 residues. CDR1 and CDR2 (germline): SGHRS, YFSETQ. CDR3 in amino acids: CASSFFGGVETQYF. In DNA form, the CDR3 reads TGCGCCAGCAGCTTTTTCGGGGGCGTAGAGACCCAGTACTTC.

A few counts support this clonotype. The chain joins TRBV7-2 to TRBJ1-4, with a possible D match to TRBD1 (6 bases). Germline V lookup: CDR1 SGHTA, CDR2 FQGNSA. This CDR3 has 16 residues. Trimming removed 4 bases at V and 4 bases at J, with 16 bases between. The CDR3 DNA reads TGTGCCAGCAGCTCGGGGGGCTCCATTATTAATGAAAAACTGTTTTTT. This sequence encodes CASSSGGSIINEKLFF.

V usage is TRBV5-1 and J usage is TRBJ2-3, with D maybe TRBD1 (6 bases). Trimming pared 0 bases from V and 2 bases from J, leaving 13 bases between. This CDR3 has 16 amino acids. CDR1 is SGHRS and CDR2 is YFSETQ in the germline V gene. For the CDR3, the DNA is TGCGCCAGCAGCTTGGAAGGACAGAAGGCCACAGATACGCAGTATTTT. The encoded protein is CASSLEGQKATDTQYF.

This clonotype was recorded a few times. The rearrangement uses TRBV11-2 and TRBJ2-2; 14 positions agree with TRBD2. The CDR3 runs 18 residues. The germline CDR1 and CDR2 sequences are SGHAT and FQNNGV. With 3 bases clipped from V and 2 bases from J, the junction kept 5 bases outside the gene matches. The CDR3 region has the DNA TGTGCCAGCAGCTTCGGACTAGCGGGAGGCGGTAACACCGGGGAGCTGTTTTTT. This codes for CASSFGLAGGGNTGELFF. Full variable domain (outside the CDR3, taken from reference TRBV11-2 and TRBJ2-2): EAGVAQSPRYKIIEKRQSVAFWCNPISGHATLYWYQQILGQGPKLLIQFQNNGVVDDSQLPKDRFSAERLKGVDSTLKIQPAKLEDSAVYLCASSFGLAGGGNTGELFFGEGSRLTVL.

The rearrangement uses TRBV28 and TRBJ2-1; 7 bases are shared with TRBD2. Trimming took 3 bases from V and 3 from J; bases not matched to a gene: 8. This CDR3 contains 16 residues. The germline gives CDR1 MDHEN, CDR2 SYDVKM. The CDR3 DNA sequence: TGTGCCAGCAGTTTCTCCGGGACTACCATCTACAATGAGCAGTTCTTC. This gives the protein CASSFSGTTIYNEQFF.